A selection of T cell receptor beta chains follows, all from one sample in a study of T cell repertoires in cytomegalovirus infection. TCRdb re-called the reads through MiXCR, storing one row per CDR3 protein. The repertoire holds around 500,000 distinct CDR3 sequences, with about 39% as singletons. These receptors have no identified antigens. This sample comprised cultured PBMCs, obtained from culture after CMV antigen stimulation. The receptors originated from a human donor in good health (CMV status not recorded). Some clones in this sample may be carry-over from other donors' samples. Both conserved end residues are part of each CDR3. The D gene is left open where the match is weak. The size field is filled for only some rows; it gives once, few, many or a size class.

CDR3 protein | CDR3 DNA | V gene | clone size | D gene | J gene
CASSLYLDRATDTQYF | TGTGCCAGCAGCTTATATTTAGACAGGGCTACAGATACGCAGTATTTT | TRBV7-6 | few | TRBD1 | TRBJ2-3
CASSKGLAGLYEQYF | TGTGCCAGCAGCAAGGGACTAGCGGGATTGTACGAGCAGTACTTC | TRBV5-4 | NA | TRBD2 | TRBJ2-7
CASTPIGQGALLMPQHF | TGTGCCAGCACCCCCATCGGGCAGGGGGCACTACTAATGCCCCAGCATTTT | TRBV27 | NA | TRBD1 | TRBJ1-5
CASSLAGRPETQYF | TGTGCCAGCAGCTTAGCGGGGCGTCCAGAGACCCAGTACTTC | TRBV7-6 | NA | NA | TRBJ2-5
CASSHLRSAGGYGELFF | TGTGCCAGCAGCCACCTCCGGTCCGCGGGGGGTTATGGGGAGCTGTTTTTT | TRBV7-9 | NA | TRBD2 | TRBJ2-2
CASNLWPGLGNEQFF | TGTGCCAGCAATCTCTGGCCGGGGTTGGGGAATGAGCAGTTCTTC | TRBV6-6 | NA | NA | TRBJ2-1
CASTGRSSNLYGYTF | TGTGCCAGCACTGGCAGGAGCAGTAACTTATATGGCTACACCTTC | TRBV7-8 | few | NA | TRBJ1-2
CASSVGLSYEQYF | TGTGCCAGCAGCGTGGGACTATCCTACGAGCAGTACTTC | TRBV7-2 | NA | TRBD2 | TRBJ2-7
CASSPRGSAHNEQFF | TGTGCCAGCAGCCCCAGGGGGAGCGCCCACAATGAGCAGTTCTTC | TRBV9 | NA | TRBD1 | TRBJ2-1
CASSPVAGELFF | TGTGCCAGCAGCCCGGTAGCCGGGGAGCTGTTTTTT | TRBV7-9 | NA | NA | TRBJ2-2
CASSTAGLADTQYF | TGTGCCAGCAGTACCGCGGGACTAGCGGATACGCAGTATTTT | TRBV6-5 | NA | TRBD2 | TRBJ2-3
CASSDRGGETFF | TGTGCCAGCAGCGATAGAGGGGGTGAAACTTTCTTT | TRBV7-2 | NA | NA | TRBJ1-1
CSATVGLGPGGLYF | TGCAGTGCCACCGTAGGATTAGGGCCGGGGGGGCTTTACTTC | TRBV20-1 | NA | TRBD2 | TRBJ2-7
CATSRTGGRKPQHF | TGTGCCACCAGCAGAACAGGGGGGAGGAAGCCCCAGCATTTT | TRBV15 | NA | TRBD1 | TRBJ1-5
CATSDLEDRADTQYF | TGTGCCACCAGTGATTTAGAGGATCGGGCAGATACGCAGTATTTT | TRBV24-1 | few | NA | TRBJ2-3
CASGTPGQQYF | TGTGCCAGCGGAACCCCGGGGCAGCAGTACTTC | TRBV12-3/TRBV12-4 | few | NA | TRBJ2-7
CASSLVWREPYNEQFF | TGTGCCAGCAGCTTAGTCTGGCGGGAGCCCTACAATGAGCAGTTCTTC | TRBV7-2 | NA | TRBD2 | TRBJ2-1
CASSSRGEAFF | TGTGCCAGCAGCTCCAGGGGTGAAGCTTTCTTT | TRBV7-9 | NA | NA | TRBJ1-1
CASSFGGRNEQFF | TGTGCCAGCAGTTTCGGGGGTCGCAATGAGCAGTTCTTC | TRBV27 | NA | NA | TRBJ2-1
CAISESTGTGGGYGYTF | TGTGCCATCAGTGAGTCCACCGGGACAGGAGGAGGCTATGGCTACACCTTC | TRBV10-3 | NA | TRBD1 | TRBJ1-2
CASSFPTGGTNEQFF | TGTGCCAGCAGCTTCCCGACAGGAGGTACCAATGAGCAGTTCTTC | TRBV5-4 | NA | NA | TRBJ2-1
CASSYRGLYGNTIYF | TGTGCCAGCAGTTACAGGGGGCTGTACGGAAACACCATATATTTT | TRBV6-5 | NA | TRBD1 | TRBJ1-3
CASSFSGGTRWDF | TGTGCCAGCAGTTTTAGTGGGGGGACGAGATGGGACTTC | TRBV12-3/TRBV12-4 | NA | NA | TRBJ2-4
CASSLLGTVDEKLFF | TGTGCCAGCAGCTTATTGGGGACCGTAGATGAAAAACTGTTTTTT | TRBV7-2 | few | NA | TRBJ1-4
CASTWRPPGPRSSTQYF | TGTGCCAGCACTTGGAGACCGCCGGGACCTCGTTCATCTACGCAGTATTTT | TRBV12-3/TRBV12-4 | NA | NA | TRBJ2-3
CASSSMTASYNSPLHF | TGTGCCAGCAGTTCGATGACAGCTAGCTATAATTCACCCCTCCACTTT | TRBV6-6 | NA | NA | TRBJ1-6
CSASFLRGANSPLHF | TGCAGTGCTAGTTTCCTGCGGGGGGCCAATTCACCCCTCCACTTT | TRBV20-1 | NA | NA | TRBJ1-6
CASSLEGPWRADQPQHF | TGTGCCAGCAGCTTAGAAGGACCGTGGAGGGCCGATCAGCCCCAGCATTTT | TRBV7-2 | many | NA | TRBJ1-5
CASSAKGVRSEKLFF | TGTGCCAGCAGCGCTAAGGGGGTTCGGAGTGAAAAACTGTTTTTT | TRBV6-8 | NA | NA | TRBJ1-4
CASSSPDAGLNYGYTF | TGTGCCAGCAGCTCCCCGGATGCAGGGCTCAACTATGGCTACACCTTC | TRBV7-3 | once | NA | TRBJ1-2
CSALAQNEQFF | TGCAGTGCGCTAGCGCAGAATGAGCAGTTCTTC | TRBV20-1 | NA | NA | TRBJ2-1
CASSHQGGPADTQYF | TGTGCCAGCAGTCACCAAGGGGGCCCCGCAGATACGCAGTATTTT | TRBV27 | few | TRBD1 | TRBJ2-3
CASRGGVNSNQPQHF | TGTGCCAGCCGCGGAGGGGTGAATAGCAATCAGCCCCAGCATTTT | TRBV12-3/TRBV12-4 | NA | NA | TRBJ1-5
CASSYSIGDSQGGYTF | TGTGCCAGCAGTTACTCGATTGGGGATTCCCAGGGGGGCTACACCTTC | TRBV6-6 | few | NA | TRBJ1-2
CASSLGPGQGYGYTF | TGTGCCAGCAGTTTAGGGCCGGGACAGGGGTATGGCTACACCTTC | TRBV12-3/TRBV12-4 | few | TRBD1 | TRBJ1-2
CASSWGPQGDEQFF | TGTGCCAGTAGCTGGGGACCCCAAGGCGATGAGCAGTTCTTC | TRBV19 | NA | NA | TRBJ2-1
CASQRGYEQYF | TGTGCCAGCCAGAGGGGGTACGAGCAGTACTTC | TRBV6-2/TRBV6-3 | NA | NA | TRBJ2-7
CASSEMSGGRGEQFF | TGTGCCAGCAGTGAGATGTCTGGCGGGAGAGGTGAGCAGTTCTTC | TRBV2 | few | TRBD2 | TRBJ2-1
CATRGPVQETQYF | TGTGCCACCAGGGGTCCGGTACAAGAGACCCAGTACTTC | TRBV24-1 | NA | NA | TRBJ2-5
CASSEDLRLSLSGANVLTF | TGTGCCAGCAGTGAAGACCTCAGGTTATCCCTCTCTGGGGCCAACGTCCTGACTTTC | TRBV2 | few | NA | TRBJ2-6
CASTRGGTANSPLHF | TGTGCCAGCACCCGGGGAGGGACAGCGAATTCACCCCTCCACTTT | TRBV7-2 | NA | TRBD1 | TRBJ1-6
CASSQVSPGQGAAAEAFF | TGTGCCAGCAGCCAAGTAAGCCCTGGACAGGGGGCGGCGGCTGAAGCTTTCTTT | TRBV4-1 | NA | TRBD1 | TRBJ1-1
CAISESTGGQPQHF | TGTGCCATCAGTGAGTCGACAGGAGGGCAGCCCCAGCATTTT | TRBV10-3 | NA | NA | TRBJ1-5
CASRPPFDRKLFF | TGTGCCAGCAGACCCCCCTTCGACAGGAAACTGTTTTTT | TRBV12-3/TRBV12-4 | NA | NA | TRBJ1-4
CASSLGSWDRGSEQYF | TGTGCCAGCAGTTTAGGATCTTGGGACAGGGGGTCCGAGCAGTACTTC | TRBV12-3/TRBV12-4 | NA | TRBD1 | TRBJ2-7
CASSSLRGAGTYNEQFF | TGTGCCAGCAGCTCCCTCCGGGGGGCGGGAACCTACAATGAGCAGTTCTTC | TRBV11-2 | few | NA | TRBJ2-1
CSARVAGKSNQPQHF | TGCAGTGCTAGAGTGGCGGGAAAGAGCAATCAGCCCCAGCATTTT | TRBV20-1 | once | NA | TRBJ1-5
CASSLGGRVETQYF | TGTGCCAGCAGCTTAGGCGGGAGGGTTGAGACCCAGTACTTC | TRBV7-2 | NA | TRBD2 | TRBJ2-5